Each of the 27 T cell receptor beta chains below was sequenced from the same sample in a study of beta chain features in type 1 diabetes. Study-wide points: For Type 1 diabetes patients, all four CD4+ subsets carried TCRB CDR3s that were moderately but significantly shorter.

Antigens for these TCRs are unknown. The investigators reverse transcribed all of the isolated RNA, so they sequenced expressed TCRB transcripts. The table came from immunoSEQ multiplex PCR; TCRdb's copy has only in-frame clones and leaves some out. Among about 170,000 clones listed, 6.5% to 9.5% were seen once. Sample: central memory CD4+ T cells from blood. These receptors were collected from a woman aged 35 to 49 with type 1 diabetes.

V is TRBV27 and J is TRBJ1-5; 11 bases map to TRBD1. CDR3 length equals 15 residues. The V gene's germline CDR1 is MNHEY and CDR2 SMNVEV (reference sequence). V gave up 6 bases and J gave up 11 bases; unmatched junction bases: 12. DNA for the CDR3: TGTGCCAGCAGACCCCGGGACAGGGGGGTTCGGGCCCAGCATTTT. It yields the protein CASRPRDRGVRAQHF.

Only one count was recorded for this clone. CDR3 region: CASSLSSVNTGELFF. CDR3 sequence (DNA): TGCGCCAGCAGCTTGAGTAGCGTGAACACCGGGGAGCTGTTTTTT. The chain recombines TRBV5-1 with TRBJ2-2; TRBD2 might be the D (5 bases). Germline lookup yields CDR1 SGHRS and CDR2 YFSETQ. CDR3 length equals 15 residues. Trimming shortened V by 1 base and J by 1 base, and 8 bases separated the two germline ends.

The chain recombines TRBV28 with TRBJ1-1; no clear D gene. Trimming took off 5 bases at V and 4 bases at J, with 14 bases between the two ends. CDR1 and CDR2 (germline): MDHEN, SYDVKM. The CDR3 has 14 residues. The CDR3 nucleotides read TGTGCCAGCAGTCAAACAGCCTTGGGCACTGAAGCTTTCTTT. Protein sequence: CASSQTALGTEAFF.

The rearrangement uses TRBV5-1 and TRBJ2-3; D is undetermined. With 1 base removed from V and 4 bases from J, the gap between germline ends came to 10 bases. The length of the CDR3 is 14 residues. CDR1 is SGHRS, CDR2 YFSETQ, per germline. CDR3 nucleotides: TGCGCCAGCAGCTTGAGGAGTTTCGCAGATACGCAGTATTTT. Residues: CASSLRSFADTQYF.

Only a few counts were recorded for this clone. The V and J genes are TRBV7-2 and TRBJ2-6; D gene uncertain. Trimming removed 1 base at V and 0 bases at J, with 7 bases between. In germline, CDR1 is SGHTA, CDR2 FQGNSA. This CDR3 spans 16 amino acids. The CDR3, as DNA: TGTGCCAGCAGCTTAGGGGCGTACTCTGGGGCCAACGTCCTGACTTTC. Its translation is CASSLGAYSGANVLTF.

The chain employs TRBV7-2 and TRBJ1-1; 8 positions agree with TRBD1. Per the germline V gene, CDR1 is SGHTA and CDR2 is FQGNSA. The CDR3 has 15 amino acids. Germline trimming cut 5 bases from V and 8 bases from J; bases unmatched to any gene: 13. CDR3 in amino acids: CASSQDPETGDEAFF. CDR3 sequence (DNA): TGTGCCAGCAGCCAAGATCCGGAGACAGGGGACGAAGCTTTCTTT.

This clone has more than one count but fewer than ten. The J gene is TRBJ2-5, the V gene TRBV6-5, with TRBD2 as a possible D gene (6 bases). V lost 2 bases to trimming and J lost 5 bases, with 9 bases between them. The CDR3 runs to 13 residues. The V gene's germline CDR1 is MNHEY and CDR2 SVGAGI. The CDR3 coding sequence is TGTGCCAGCAGTTACCGGGGGATGGAGACCCAGTACTTC. Translated, it gives CASSYRGMETQYF.

This chain connects TRBV11-2 to TRBJ2-6; 7 bases match TRBD2. The V gene end was trimmed by 2 bases and the J gene end by 4 bases; junction bases not matched to a gene: 8. The CDR3 has 17 residues. From germline, CDR1 is SGHAT and CDR2 FQNNGV. The CDR3 is CASSLRGESLGANVLTF. For the CDR3, the DNA is TGTGCCAGCAGCTTACGGGGGGAATCGTTAGGGGCCAACGTCCTGACTTTC. Together with reference TRBV11-2 and TRBJ2-6, the CDR3 gives the full variable domain: EAGVAQSPRYKIIEKRQSVAFWCNPISGHATLYWYQQILGQGPKLLIQFQNNGVVDDSQLPKDRFSAERLKGVDSTLKIQPAKLEDSAVYLCASSLRGESLGANVLTFGAGSRLTVL.

V and J are TRBV7-2 and TRBJ1-1, with D unresolved. The germline V gene encodes CDR1 SGHTA and CDR2 FQGNSA. This CDR3 spans 14 amino acids. Trimming stripped 2 bases from V and 8 bases from J, with 15 bases between. The CDR3 DNA reads TGTGCCAGCAGCTTACAATCTGTCGGGAGGGAAGCTTTCTTT. Encoded protein: CASSLQSVGREAFF.

This clone has just a few counts. J is TRBJ1-2 and V is TRBV10-2; D unresolved. The V end was cut by 0 bases, the J end by 9 bases, with 14 bases between. CDR1 WSHSY and CDR2 SAAADI come from the germline V gene. The CDR3 loop spans 14 amino acids. CDR3 DNA sequence: TGCGCCAGCAGTGAGTCGGGAGGTGGTTGGAGCTACACCTTC. It is translated as CASSESGGGWSYTF.

This clone was observed at least ten times. The gene calls are TRBV7-2 and TRBJ2-5, with D possibly TRBD1 on 6 matching bases. The V end was cut by 1 base, the J end by 5 bases, with 17 bases between. CDR1 is SGHTA, CDR2 FQGNSA, per germline. There are 16 residues in the CDR3. CDR3 in DNA: TGTGCCAGCAGCTTAGGTCGAGGGGGAGTGCGGGAGACCCAGTACTTC. This codes for CASSLGRGGVRETQYF.

This clone was counted between two and nine times. The rearrangement joins TRBV4-3 to TRBJ2-2; 14 bases line up with TRBD2. CDR1 is LGHNA, CDR2 YSLEER, per germline. The ends lost 5 bases at V and 4 bases at J; junction bases unmatched: 6. CDR3 size: 17 residues. CDR3 protein: CASSAEGLAGVTGELFF. The CDR3 nucleotides read TGCGCCAGCAGCGCGGAGGGACTAGCGGGAGTCACCGGGGAGCTGTTTTTT.

The rearrangement links TRBV7-2 to TRBJ2-7; 10 positions agree with TRBD2. Germline loops: CDR1 SGHTA, CDR2 FQGNSA. After removal of 5 bases from V and 1 base from J, the junction contained 8 bases not matched to a gene. The CDR3 is 16 amino acids. DNA for the CDR3: TGTGCCAGCAGCATGCCGGGACTAGCGCCATCCTACGAGCAGTACTTC. Its translation is CASSMPGLAPSYEQYF.

The chain combines TRBV5-6 with TRBJ2-5; a possible D gene is TRBD1 (6 bases). The V gene lost 0 bases and the J gene lost 4 bases, with 7 bases spanning the gap. The CDR3 length is 13 residues. CDR1 SGHDT and CDR2 YYEEEE come from the germline V gene. In DNA form, the CDR3 reads TGTGCCAGCAGCTTGGACAGGGCAGAGACCCAGTACTTC. Protein product: CASSLDRAETQYF.

This sequence joins TRBV27 and TRBJ1-5; weak D call: TRBD1 (5 bases). V gave up 0 bases and J gave up 7 bases, with 13 bases separating them. CDR3 length: 15 amino acids. Germline V gene sequence: CDR1 MNHEY, CDR2 SMNVEV (reference sequence). CDR3 DNA: TGTGCCAGCAGTTTATCGGGGCCCATCCGACAGCCCCAGCATTTT. Its protein is CASSLSGPIRQPQHF.

The DNA for the CDR3 is TGCAGCGGAGGGACAGGGGCCACTGAAGCTTTCTTT. Encoded protein: CSGGTGATEAFF. The V and J genes are TRBV29-1 and TRBJ1-1; TRBD1 matches at 10 bases. The CDR3 contains 12 residues. Germline CDR1 reads SQVTM; CDR2 reads ANQGSEA. Germline trimming cut 7 bases from V and 4 bases from J; bases unmatched to any gene: 3.

This clone was counted many times. The rearrangement uses TRBV10-3 and TRBJ1-2; D might be TRBD1 (5 bases). This CDR3 has 14 residues. In germline, CDR1 is ENHRY, CDR2 SYGVKD. V lost 6 bases to trimming and J lost 8 bases, with 19 bases between them. The CDR3 nucleotides read TGTGCCATCAGGAGGGAGGGGACTTCTATCGGCTACACCTTC. It is translated as CAIRREGTSIGYTF.

This clone was seen only a few times. The CDR3 nucleotides are TGCAGCGTTGTTTATCTAAAGACGCAGTATTTT. Its protein product is CSVVYLKTQYF. The chain carries TRBV29-1 and TRBJ2-3; D call uncertain. Germline CDR1 and CDR2: SQVTM and ANQGSEA. The CDR3 runs to 11 residues. Trimming cost V 4 bases and J 9 bases, with 11 bases left between them.

This clone was observed a few times. The chain links TRBV18 to TRBJ1-1, with D possibly being TRBD1 (5 bases). CDR1 is KGHSH, CDR2 LQKENI, per germline. Trimming shortened V by 3 bases and J by 1 base, and 9 bases separated the two germline ends. The CDR3 is made up of 14 amino acids. The CDR3 spells CASSPSGGNTEAFF. Here the CDR3 DNA reads TGTGCCAGCTCACCCTCCGGGGGGAACACTGAAGCTTTCTTT.

This clone was observed a few times. V usage is TRBV29-1 and J usage is TRBJ2-1; 8 nucleotides match TRBD2. V trimming: 3 bases; J trimming: 9 bases; junction bases outside the gene matches: 4. Per germline, CDR1 SQVTM and CDR2 ANQGSEA. The CDR3 contains 12 residues. For the CDR3, the DNA is TGCAGCGTTGACGGTCTAGCGGGTGAGCAGTTCTTC. Translated, it gives CSVDGLAGEQFF.

The V and J genes are TRBV18 and TRBJ2-1; maybe TRBD2 (5 bases). Germline V gene sequence: CDR1 KGHSH, CDR2 LQKENI. V lost 4 bases and J lost 7, with 17 bases in between. This CDR3 contains 15 residues. CDR3 nucleotide sequence: TGTGCCAGCTCACGAATTGAGGGTATTCTGAATGAGCAGTTCTTC. This sequence encodes CASSRIEGILNEQFF.

The DNA for the CDR3 is TGTGCCAGCACCCCGCCTTCGGGGGACGAGCAGTACTTC. Its translation is CASTPPSGDEQYF. V and J are TRBV10-3 and TRBJ2-7; D might be TRBD2 (6 bases). CDR1 is ENHRY, CDR2 SYGVKD, per germline. CDR3 length: 13 amino acids. Trimming took 10 bases from V and 5 from J, leaving 18 bases between them.

This clone was counted a few times. The chain combines TRBV6-5 with TRBJ1-5; D is possibly TRBD1 (5 bases). CDR1 MNHEY and CDR2 SVGAGI come from the germline V gene. The CDR3 sequence is 14 residues long. Trimming left V 2 bases short and J 2 bases short, with 7 bases between. CDR3 protein: CASSYTGGNQPQHF. CDR3 nucleotides: TGTGCCAGCAGTTACACGGGGGGCAATCAGCCCCAGCATTTT.

This clone showed up many times. This chain's CDR3 is CASRDPRGLGYEQYF. The CDR3 nucleotides are TGTGCCAGCAGGGACCCTAGGGGGCTTGGCTACGAGCAGTACTTC. The V gene is TRBV28, the J gene TRBJ2-7; TRBD1 matches 7 bases. Germline loops: CDR1 MDHEN, CDR2 SYDVKM. This CDR3 spans 15 amino acids. V shed 6 bases and J 3 bases; nucleotides not matched to a gene: 11.

This clone has more than one count but fewer than ten. The V gene is TRBV28, the J gene TRBJ1-6, with D tentatively TRBD1 (5 bases). The CDR3 is 14 residues long. Trimming shortened V by 3 bases and J by 6 bases, and 9 bases separated the two germline ends. Germline CDR1 and CDR2: MDHEN and SYDVKM. The CDR3 sequence: CASSFLDINSPLHF. The CDR3 DNA reads as TGTGCCAGCAGTTTTTTGGACATTAATTCACCCCTCCACTTT. Looking up the rest from reference TRBV28 and TRBJ1-6 gives the full variable domain: DVKVTQSSRYLVKRTGEKVFLECVQDMDHENMFWYRQDPGLGLRLIYFSYDVKMKEKGDIPEGYSVSREKKERFSLILESASTNQTSMYLCASSFLDINSPLHFGNGTRLTVT.

A few counts support this clone. The gene calls are TRBV5-1 and TRBJ2-2; tentative D call: TRBD1 (6 bases). CDR3 length: 16 amino acids. CDR1 and CDR2 (germline): SGHRS, YFSETQ. Trimming stripped 2 bases from V and 3 bases from J, with 14 bases between. In DNA, the CDR3 is TGCGCCAGCAGCTTAACTCAGGGGTCCTACACCGGGGAGCTGTTTTTT. Its protein is CASSLTQGSYTGELFF. Variable domain in full (rest from reference TRBV5-1 and TRBJ2-2): KAGVTQTPRYLIKTRGQQVTLSCSPISGHRSVSWYQQTPGQGLQFLFEYFSETQRNKGNFPGRFSGRQFSNSRSEMNVSTLELGDSALYLCASSLTQGSYTGELFFGEGSRLTVL.

The J gene is TRBJ2-7, the V gene TRBV27, with 8 positions matching TRBD2. This CDR3 is built from 13 residues. CDR1 is MNHEY and CDR2 is SMNVEV in the germline V gene (reference sequence). V dropped 2 bases and J dropped 6; count of bases not matched to a gene: 3. In DNA, the CDR3 is TGTGCCAGCAGTTTACGACTAGCGTCCGAGCAGTACTTC. Translated: CASSLRLASEQYF.